The 15 T cell receptor beta chains below all came from one sample that was sequenced in a study of T-cell reconstitution after alpha-beta-depleted transplantation in children. Library preparation (for TCRbeta) was performed with unique molecular identifiers. TCRdb re-derived calls from the PCR reads in MiXCR, one entry per CDR3 protein. The sample shows fewer than 700,000 distinct CDR3 sequences, roughly 13% of them seen only once. This specimen was PBMCs, mostly from graft donor cells, taken 360 days after TCRalphabeta/CD19-depleted stem cell transplant. The receptors were sampled from a male patient between 5 and 17 years old who had a stem cell transplant for acute myeloid leukemia, so the T cells may come from the graft donor.

The table lists this clonotype with a few counts. V is TRBV6-5 and J is TRBJ2-5; 7 bases align to TRBD2. The ends lost 0 bases at V and 5 bases at J; junction bases unmatched: 18. CDR1 MNHEY and CDR2 SVGAGI come from the germline V gene. The CDR3 consists of 19 residues. CDR3 sequence: CASSYSLSGRERFSETQYF. CDR3 DNA sequence: TGTGCCAGCAGTTACTCGTTATCGGGGAGGGAGAGATTCTCGGAGACCCAGTACTTC.

V is TRBV6-1 and J is TRBJ2-7; the match to TRBD2 covers 8 bases. Trimming at V came to 5 bases and at J to 3 bases, leaving 6 bases not matched to a gene. Germline V CDR1 and CDR2: MNHNS, SASEGT. The CDR3 is 14 amino acids. CDR3 sequence reads: CASSPLGLVYEQYF. CDR3 DNA: TGTGCCAGCAGTCCCCTGGGACTAGTCTACGAGCAGTACTTC.

There are a few counts of this clonotype. CDR3 loop: CASSSLAGVVYNEQFF. In DNA form, the CDR3 reads TGTGCCAGCAGCTCCTTAGCGGGAGTGGTATACAATGAGCAGTTCTTC. The chain combines TRBV7-9 with TRBJ2-1, with 9 bases matching TRBD2. The V gene's germline CDR1 is SEHNR and CDR2 FQNEAQ (reference sequence). CDR3 length equals 16 residues. J lost 4 bases, V lost 4 bases, and 8 bases had no gene match.

This clonotype was seen a few times. This sequence joins TRBV11-2 and TRBJ1-1; tentatively, D is TRBD1 (6 bases). V lost 5 bases to trimming and J lost 8 bases, with 15 bases between them. The CDR3 spans 13 residues. Germline V gene lookup returns CDR1 SGHAT and CDR2 FQNNGV. For the CDR3, the DNA is TGTGCCAGCAGCCCGAGGTGGGGGCTCGAAGCTTTCTTT. This encodes CASSPRWGLEAFF.

This clonotype occurred a few times. The V call is TRBV29-1, the J call TRBJ2-2, with D possibly TRBD2 on 6 matching bases. The CDR3 contains 14 residues. Trimming stripped 3 bases from V and 7 bases from J, with 15 bases between. Germline V gene sequence: CDR1 SQVTM, CDR2 ANQGSEA. The CDR3 spells CSVDRRDGGGELFF. The CDR3 DNA is TGCAGCGTTGATAGGAGGGACGGAGGCGGGGAGCTGTTTTTT.

This clonotype was counted a few times. The chain combines TRBV12-3 or TRBV12-4 with TRBJ1-1; 8 bases align to TRBD1. Trimming removed 6 bases from V and 1 base from J; junction bases left unmatched: 7. The CDR3 length is 15 residues. In DNA, the CDR3 is TGTGCCAGCAGACCCGGACAGGGCGGGAACACTGAAGCTTTCTTT. Encoded protein: CASRPGQGGNTEAFF.

This clonotype was counted between two and nine times. The chain couples TRBV10-3 to TRBJ2-5, with 10 bases lining up with TRBD2. CDR1 and CDR2 (germline): ENHRY, SYGVKD. The length of the CDR3 is 15 residues. The J segment lost 5 bases and the V segment lost 5 bases, leaving 8 bases of the junction unmatched. The CDR3 DNA reads as TGTGCCATCAGTAGCGGGAGGGTCTCAGGGGAGACCCAGTACTTC. Its protein product is CAISSGRVSGETQYF.

The CDR3 region is CASSLLAGGPDYEQYF. DNA for the CDR3: TGTGCCAGCAGCCTCCTAGCGGGAGGGCCGGACTACGAGCAGTACTTC. The chain couples TRBV27 to TRBJ2-7; 12 positions match TRBD2. Unmatched junction bases numbered 9, after V lost 6 bases and J lost 3 bases. Per germline, CDR1 MNHEY and CDR2 SMNVEV (reference sequence). The CDR3 runs to 16 residues.

The chain is built from TRBV18 and TRBJ2-2; 8 bases fit TRBD1. This CDR3 spans 16 amino acids. The junction had 6 bases not matched to a gene; V was cut back by 2 bases and J by 4 bases. Germline V lookup: CDR1 KGHSH, CDR2 LQKENI. CDR3 in amino acids: CASSPINRGSTGELFF. Here the CDR3 DNA reads TGTGCCAGCTCACCAATCAACAGGGGGAGCACCGGGGAGCTGTTTTTT.

This clonotype has a handful of counts. The CDR3 DNA reads as TGTGCCTTAACTACAGGGGGCCACAATGAGCAGTTCTTC. Protein: CALTTGGHNEQFF. The V gene is TRBV30, the J gene TRBJ2-1, with 9 nucleotides matching TRBD1. V shed 7 bases, J shed 5 bases, and the junction held 6 bases outside the gene matches. CDR1 and CDR2 (germline): GTSNPN, SVGIG (reference sequence). The CDR3 is 13 amino acids.

The chain recombines TRBV29-1 with TRBJ2-7; TRBD2 matches 8 bases. The CDR3 runs to 14 residues. V was pared by 4 bases and J by 6 bases, with 11 bases of the junction left unmatched. Germline CDR1 reads SQVTM; CDR2 reads ANQGSEA. Here the CDR3 reads CSVVGLARGSEQYF. Written as DNA, the CDR3 is TGCAGCGTTGTAGGACTAGCAAGGGGGAGCGAGCAGTACTTC.

This clonotype was recorded a few times. V and J are TRBV5-4 and TRBJ2-2; a possible D gene is TRBD2 (6 bases). The CDR3 runs 14 residues. Germline-derived CDR1 and CDR2 are SGHNT and YYREEE (reference sequence). The V end lost 0 bases, the J end lost 8 bases, and 11 bases lay between the germline ends. The CDR3 nucleotides read TGTGCCAGCAGCTTGGTGGGGGGAGGAGGGGAGCTGTTTTTT. Amino acid sequence: CASSLVGGGGELFF.

This clonotype has just a few counts. The chain carries TRBV6-1 and TRBJ2-4, with a weak D call TRBD1 (5 bases). The CDR3 is 14 residues long. In germline, CDR1 is MNHNS, CDR2 SASEGT. Trimming took off 4 bases at V and 6 bases at J, with 13 bases between the two ends. Here the CDR3 DNA reads TGTGCCAGCAGTGGTCTACAGGCGGTAAACATTCAGTACTTC. Residues: CASSGLQAVNIQYF.

At least ten counts were recorded for this clonotype. This rearrangement joins TRBV29-1 to TRBJ2-5; D gene unclear. Germline CDR1 is SQVTM and CDR2 is ANQGSEA. Trimming removed 2 bases from V and 0 bases from J, with 4 bases in between. The CDR3 is 12 residues long. The CDR3 sequence: CSVEIHQETQYF. The CDR3 region has the DNA TGCAGCGTTGAAATTCACCAAGAGACCCAGTACTTC. Full variable domain (rest looked up from reference TRBV29-1 and TRBJ2-5): SAVISQKPSRDICQRGTSLTIQCQVDSQVTMMFWYRQQPGQSLTLIATANQGSEATYESGFVIDKFPISRPNLTFSTLTVSNMSPEDSSIYLCSVEIHQETQYFGPGTRLLVL.

The V call is TRBV6-2 or TRBV6-3, the J call TRBJ2-7, with 10 nucleotides matching TRBD1. J gave up 1 base and V 6 bases, and 6 bases lay outside the gene matches. Germline CDR1 MNHEY, CDR2 SVGEGT. The CDR3 length is 15 residues. This CDR3 reads CASRPRDRGSYEQYF. The CDR3 DNA follows: TGTGCCAGCAGACCCCGGGACAGGGGTTCCTACGAGCAGTACTTC.